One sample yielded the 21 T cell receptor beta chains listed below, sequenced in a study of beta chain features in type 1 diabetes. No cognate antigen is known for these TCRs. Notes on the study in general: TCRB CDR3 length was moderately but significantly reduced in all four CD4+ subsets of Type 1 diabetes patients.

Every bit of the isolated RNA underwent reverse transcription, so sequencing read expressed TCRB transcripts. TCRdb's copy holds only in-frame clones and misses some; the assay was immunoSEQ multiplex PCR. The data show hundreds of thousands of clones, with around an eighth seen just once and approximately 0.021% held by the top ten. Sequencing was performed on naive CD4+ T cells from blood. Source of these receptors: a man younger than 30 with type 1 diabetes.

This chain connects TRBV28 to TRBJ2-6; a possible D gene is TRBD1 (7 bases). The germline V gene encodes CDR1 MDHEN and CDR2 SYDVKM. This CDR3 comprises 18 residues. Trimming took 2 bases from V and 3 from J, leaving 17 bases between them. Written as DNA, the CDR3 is TGTGCCAGCAGTTTACGGCAGGGGGGCGCGTATGGGGCCAACGTCCTGACTTTC. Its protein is CASSLRQGGAYGANVLTF.

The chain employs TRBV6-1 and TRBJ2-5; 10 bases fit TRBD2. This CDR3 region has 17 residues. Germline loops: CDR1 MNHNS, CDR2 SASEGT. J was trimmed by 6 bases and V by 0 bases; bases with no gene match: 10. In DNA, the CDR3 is TGTGCCAGCAGTGAAGCGCCGGCGAGCGGGGGGGCGCAGACCCAGTACTTC. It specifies CASSEAPASGGAQTQYF.

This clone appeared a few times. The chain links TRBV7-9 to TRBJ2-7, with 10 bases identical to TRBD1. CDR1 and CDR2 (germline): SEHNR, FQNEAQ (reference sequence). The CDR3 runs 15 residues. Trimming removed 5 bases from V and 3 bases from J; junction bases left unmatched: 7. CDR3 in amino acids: CASSRDGTGVYEQYF. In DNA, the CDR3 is TGTGCCAGCAGCCGAGACGGGACAGGGGTCTACGAGCAGTACTTC.

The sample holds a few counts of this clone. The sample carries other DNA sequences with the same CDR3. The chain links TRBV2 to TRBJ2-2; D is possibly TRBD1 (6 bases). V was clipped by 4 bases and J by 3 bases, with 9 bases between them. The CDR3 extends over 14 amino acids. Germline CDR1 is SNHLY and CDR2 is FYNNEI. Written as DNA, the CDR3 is TGTGCCAGCAGTGTACAGGGAGACACCGGGGAGCTGTTTTTT. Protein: CASSVQGDTGELFF.

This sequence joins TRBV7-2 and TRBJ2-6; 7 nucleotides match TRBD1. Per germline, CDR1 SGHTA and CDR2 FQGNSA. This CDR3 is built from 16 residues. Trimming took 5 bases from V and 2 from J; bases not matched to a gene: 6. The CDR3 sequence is CASSPRGLPGANVLTF. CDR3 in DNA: TGTGCCAGCAGCCCCAGGGGGTTGCCTGGGGCCAACGTCCTGACTTTC. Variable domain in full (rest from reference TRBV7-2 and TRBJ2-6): GAGVSQSPSNKVTEKGKDVELRCDPISGHTALYWYRQSLGQGLEFLIYFQGNSAPDKSGLPSDRFSAERTGGSVSTLTIQRTQQEDSAVYLCASSPRGLPGANVLTFGAGSRLTVL.

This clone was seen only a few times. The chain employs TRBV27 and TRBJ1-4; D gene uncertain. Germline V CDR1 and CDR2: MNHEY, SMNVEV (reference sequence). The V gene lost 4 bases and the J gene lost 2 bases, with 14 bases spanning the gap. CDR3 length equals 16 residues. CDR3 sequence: CASSSPLEGTNEKLFF. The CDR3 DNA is TGTGCCAGCAGTTCCCCATTAGAGGGTACTAATGAAAAACTGTTTTTT.

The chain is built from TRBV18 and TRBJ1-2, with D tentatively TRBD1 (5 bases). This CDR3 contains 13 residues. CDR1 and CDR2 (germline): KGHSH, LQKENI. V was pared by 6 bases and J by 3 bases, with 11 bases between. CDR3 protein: CASSTDPDYGYTF. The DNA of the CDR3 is TGTGCCAGCTCGACAGATCCTGACTATGGCTACACCTTC.

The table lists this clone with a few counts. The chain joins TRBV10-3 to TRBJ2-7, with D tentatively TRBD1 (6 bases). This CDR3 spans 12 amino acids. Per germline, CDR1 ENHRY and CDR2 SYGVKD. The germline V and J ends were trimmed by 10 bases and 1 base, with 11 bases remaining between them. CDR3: CATRDISYEQYF. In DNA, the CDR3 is TGTGCCACCAGGGACATTTCCTACGAGCAGTACTTC.

CDR3 sequence: CASGSQDYGYTF. The CDR3, as DNA: TGTGCCAGCGGGTCTCAGGACTATGGCTACACCTTC. V usage is TRBV2 and J usage is TRBJ1-2; no clear D. V was clipped by 8 bases and J by 3 bases, with 10 bases between them. There are 12 residues in the CDR3. Looked up from germline, CDR1 is SNHLY and CDR2 is FYNNEI.

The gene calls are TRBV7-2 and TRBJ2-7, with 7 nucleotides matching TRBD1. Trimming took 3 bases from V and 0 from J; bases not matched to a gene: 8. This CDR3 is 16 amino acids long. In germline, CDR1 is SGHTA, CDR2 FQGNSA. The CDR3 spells CASSFRTGRSSYEQYF. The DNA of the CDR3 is TGTGCCAGCAGCTTTCGGACAGGCCGGAGCTCCTACGAGCAGTACTTC.

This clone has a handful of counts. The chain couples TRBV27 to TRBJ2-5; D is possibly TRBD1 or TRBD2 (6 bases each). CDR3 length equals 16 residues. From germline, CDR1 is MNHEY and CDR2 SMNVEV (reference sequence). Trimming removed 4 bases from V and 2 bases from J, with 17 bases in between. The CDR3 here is CASSSPIRGAQETQYF. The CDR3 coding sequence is TGTGCCAGCAGTTCCCCCATTAGGGGGGCTCAAGAGACCCAGTACTTC.

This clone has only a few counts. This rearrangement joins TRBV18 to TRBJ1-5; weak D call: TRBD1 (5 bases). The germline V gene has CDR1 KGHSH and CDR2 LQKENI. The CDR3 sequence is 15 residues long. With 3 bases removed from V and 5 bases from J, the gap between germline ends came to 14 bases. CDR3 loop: CASSPGTSTDQPQHF. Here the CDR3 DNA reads TGTGCCAGCTCACCTGGGACCAGTACCGATCAGCCCCAGCATTTT.

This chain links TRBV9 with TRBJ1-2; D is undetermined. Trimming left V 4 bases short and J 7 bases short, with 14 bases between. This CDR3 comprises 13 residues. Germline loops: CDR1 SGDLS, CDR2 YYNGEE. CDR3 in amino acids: CASSPQEGSGYTF. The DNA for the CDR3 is TGTGCCAGCAGCCCCCAGGAAGGTTCTGGCTACACCTTC.

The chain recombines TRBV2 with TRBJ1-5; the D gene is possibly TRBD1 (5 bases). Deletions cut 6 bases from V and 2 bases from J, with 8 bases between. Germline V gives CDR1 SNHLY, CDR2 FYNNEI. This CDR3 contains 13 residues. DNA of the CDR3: TGTGCCAGCAGCTGGGACGGCAATCAGCCCCAGCATTTT. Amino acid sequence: CASSWDGNQPQHF.

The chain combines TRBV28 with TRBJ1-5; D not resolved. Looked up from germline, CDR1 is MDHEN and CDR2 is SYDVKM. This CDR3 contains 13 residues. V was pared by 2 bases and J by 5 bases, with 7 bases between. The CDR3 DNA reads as TGTGCCAGCAGTTTAGGGAGCTATCAGCCCCAGCATTTT. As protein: CASSLGSYQPQHF.

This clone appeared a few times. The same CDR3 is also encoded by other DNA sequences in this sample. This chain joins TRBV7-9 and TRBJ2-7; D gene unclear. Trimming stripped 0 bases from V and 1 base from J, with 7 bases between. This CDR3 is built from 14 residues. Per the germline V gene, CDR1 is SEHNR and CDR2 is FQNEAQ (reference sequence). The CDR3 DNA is TGTGCCAGCAGCTTAGCAGGCCAGTCCTACGAGCAGTACTTC. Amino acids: CASSLAGQSYEQYF.

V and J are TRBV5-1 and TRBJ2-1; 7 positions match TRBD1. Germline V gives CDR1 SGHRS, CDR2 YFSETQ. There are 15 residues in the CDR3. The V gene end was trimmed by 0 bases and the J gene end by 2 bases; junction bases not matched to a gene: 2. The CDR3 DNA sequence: TGCGCCAGCAGCTTGGAGACAGGGACCTACAATGAGCAGTTCTTC. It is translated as CASSLETGTYNEQFF.

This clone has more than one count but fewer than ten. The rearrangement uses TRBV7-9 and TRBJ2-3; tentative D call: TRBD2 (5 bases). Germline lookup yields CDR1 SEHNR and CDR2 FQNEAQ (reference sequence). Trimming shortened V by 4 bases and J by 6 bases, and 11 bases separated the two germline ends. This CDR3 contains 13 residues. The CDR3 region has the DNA TGTGCCAGCAGCTCGACGGGGTGGGATACGCAGTATTTT. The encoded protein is CASSSTGWDTQYF.

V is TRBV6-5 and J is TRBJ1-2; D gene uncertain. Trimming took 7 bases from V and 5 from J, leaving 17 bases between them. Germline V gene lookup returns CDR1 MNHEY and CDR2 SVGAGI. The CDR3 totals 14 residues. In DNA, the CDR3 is TGTGCCAGCACCCCCTCTAACTACTATTATGGCTACACCTTC. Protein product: CASTPSNYYYGYTF.

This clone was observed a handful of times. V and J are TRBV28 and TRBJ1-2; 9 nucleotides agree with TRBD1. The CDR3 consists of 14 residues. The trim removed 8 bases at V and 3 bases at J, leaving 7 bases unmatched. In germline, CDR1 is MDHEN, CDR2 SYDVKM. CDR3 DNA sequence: TGTGCCAGCTCACGACAGGGGGTGGACTATGGCTACACCTTC. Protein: CASSRQGVDYGYTF.

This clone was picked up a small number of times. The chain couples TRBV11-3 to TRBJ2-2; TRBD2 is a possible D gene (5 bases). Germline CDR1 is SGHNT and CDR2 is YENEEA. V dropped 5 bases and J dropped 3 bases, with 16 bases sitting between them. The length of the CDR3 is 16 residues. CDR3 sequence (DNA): TGTGCCAGCAGCGGCACGGAGGACTTGTACACCGGGGAGCTGTTTTTT. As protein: CASSGTEDLYTGELFF.